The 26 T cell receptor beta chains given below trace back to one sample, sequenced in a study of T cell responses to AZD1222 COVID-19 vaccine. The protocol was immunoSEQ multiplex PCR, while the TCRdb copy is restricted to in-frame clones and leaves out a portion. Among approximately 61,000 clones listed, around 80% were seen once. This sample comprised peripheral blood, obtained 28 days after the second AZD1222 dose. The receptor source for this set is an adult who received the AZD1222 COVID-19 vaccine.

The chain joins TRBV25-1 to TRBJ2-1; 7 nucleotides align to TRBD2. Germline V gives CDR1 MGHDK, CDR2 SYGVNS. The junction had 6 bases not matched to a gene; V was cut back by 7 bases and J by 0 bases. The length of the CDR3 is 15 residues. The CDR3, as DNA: TGTGCCAGCACTAGCGGTTCCAGCTCCTACAATGAGCAGTTCTTC. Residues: CASTSGSSSYNEQFF.

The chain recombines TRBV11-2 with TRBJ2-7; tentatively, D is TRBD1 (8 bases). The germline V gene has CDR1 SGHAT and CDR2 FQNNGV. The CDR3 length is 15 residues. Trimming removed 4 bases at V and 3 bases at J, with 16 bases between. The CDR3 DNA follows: TGTGCCAGCAGCTATACACAGGGGGAGGGCTACGAGCAGTACTTC. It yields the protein CASSYTQGEGYEQYF.

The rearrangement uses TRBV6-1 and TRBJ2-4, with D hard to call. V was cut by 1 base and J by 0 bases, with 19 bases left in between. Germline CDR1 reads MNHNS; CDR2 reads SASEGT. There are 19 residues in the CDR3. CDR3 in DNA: TGTGCCAGCAGTGAAGACGGATTACAGCCGACACTAGCCAAAAACATTCAGTACTTC. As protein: CASSEDGLQPTLAKNIQYF.

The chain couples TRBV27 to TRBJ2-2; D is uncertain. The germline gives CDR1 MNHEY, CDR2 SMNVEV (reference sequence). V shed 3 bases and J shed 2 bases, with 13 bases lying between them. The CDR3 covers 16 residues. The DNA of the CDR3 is TGTGCCAGCAGTTTCCTCCATTTGGGTAACACCGGGGAGCTGTTTTTT. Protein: CASSFLHLGNTGELFF.

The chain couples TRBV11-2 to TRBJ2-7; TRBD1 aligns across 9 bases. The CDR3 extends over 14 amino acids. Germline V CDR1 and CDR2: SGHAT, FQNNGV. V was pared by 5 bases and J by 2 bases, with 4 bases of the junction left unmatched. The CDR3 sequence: CASSPGTGTYEQYF. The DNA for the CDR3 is TGTGCCAGCAGCCCCGGGACAGGGACCTACGAGCAGTACTTC. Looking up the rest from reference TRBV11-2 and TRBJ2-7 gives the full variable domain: EAGVAQSPRYKIIEKRQSVAFWCNPISGHATLYWYQQILGQGPKLLIQFQNNGVVDDSQLPKDRFSAERLKGVDSTLKIQPAKLEDSAVYLCASSPGTGTYEQYFGPGTRLTVT.

The CDR3 DNA reads as TGTGCCAGCTCACTGGTGGGGACCCTTAATGAAAAACTGTTTTTT. Amino acids: CASSLVGTLNEKLFF. V gene TRBV18 combines with J gene TRBJ1-4; possibly TRBD1 for D (5 bases). Germline CDR1 is KGHSH and CDR2 is LQKENI. Trimming removed 4 bases from V and 4 bases from J, with 13 bases in between. The CDR3 is 15 residues long.

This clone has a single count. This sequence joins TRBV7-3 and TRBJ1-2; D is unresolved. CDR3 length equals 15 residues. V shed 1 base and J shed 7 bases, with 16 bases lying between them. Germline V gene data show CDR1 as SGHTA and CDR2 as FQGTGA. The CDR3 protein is CASSLIPREGGGYTF. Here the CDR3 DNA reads TGTGCCAGCAGCTTAATCCCCCGGGAGGGCGGTGGCTACACCTTC. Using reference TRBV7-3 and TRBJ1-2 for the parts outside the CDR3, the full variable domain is GAGVSQTPSNKVTEKGKYVELRCDPISGHTALYWYRQSLGQGPEFLIYFQGTGAADDSGLPNDRFFAVRPEGSVSTLKIQRTERGDSAVYLCASSLIPREGGGYTFGSGTRLTVV.

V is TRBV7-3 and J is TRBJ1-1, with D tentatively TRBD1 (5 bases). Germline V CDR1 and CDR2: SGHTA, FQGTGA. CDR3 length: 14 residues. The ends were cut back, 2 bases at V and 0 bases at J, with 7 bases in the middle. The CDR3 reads CASSLGGLNTEAFF. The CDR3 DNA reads TGTGCCAGCAGCTTAGGGGGATTGAACACTGAAGCTTTCTTT.

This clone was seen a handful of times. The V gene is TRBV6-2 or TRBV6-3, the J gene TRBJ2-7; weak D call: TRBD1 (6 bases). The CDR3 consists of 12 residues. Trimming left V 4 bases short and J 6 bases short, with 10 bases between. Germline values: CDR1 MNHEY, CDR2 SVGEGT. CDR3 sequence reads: CASSSQGFEQYF. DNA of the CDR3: TGTGCCAGCAGTTCTCAGGGGTTCGAGCAGTACTTC.

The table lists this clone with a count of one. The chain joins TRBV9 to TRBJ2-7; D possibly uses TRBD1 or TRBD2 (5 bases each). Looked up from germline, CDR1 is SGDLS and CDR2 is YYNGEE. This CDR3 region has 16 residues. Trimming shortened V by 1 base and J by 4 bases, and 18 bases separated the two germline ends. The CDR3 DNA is TGTGCCAGCAGCGTACGGTCCGGGACCGGAATATACGAGCAGTACTTC. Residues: CASSVRSGTGIYEQYF.

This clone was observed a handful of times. The CDR3 DNA follows: TGTGCCAGCAGAGAGCCACAGGGTTATAGCAATCAGCCCCAGCATTTT. Translation: CASREPQGYSNQPQHF. V gene TRBV2 combines with J gene TRBJ1-5, with D tentatively TRBD1 (6 bases). The germline V and J ends were trimmed by 6 bases and 0 bases, with 15 bases remaining between them. Per the germline V gene, CDR1 is SNHLY and CDR2 is FYNNEI. This CDR3 is built from 16 residues.

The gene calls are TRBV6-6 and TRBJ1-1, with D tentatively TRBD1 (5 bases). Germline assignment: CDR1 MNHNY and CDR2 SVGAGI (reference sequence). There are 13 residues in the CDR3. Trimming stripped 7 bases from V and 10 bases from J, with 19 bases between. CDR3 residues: CASTTSREGRAFF. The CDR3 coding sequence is TGTGCCAGCACCACGAGTAGGGAGGGACGAGCTTTCTTT.

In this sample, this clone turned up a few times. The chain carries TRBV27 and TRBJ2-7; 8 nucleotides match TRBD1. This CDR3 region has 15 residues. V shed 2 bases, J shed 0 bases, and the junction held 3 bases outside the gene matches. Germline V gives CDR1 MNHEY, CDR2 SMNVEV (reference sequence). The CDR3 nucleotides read TGTGCCAGCAGTTTAGACAGGGGCAGCTCCTACGAGCAGTACTTC. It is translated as CASSLDRGSSYEQYF.

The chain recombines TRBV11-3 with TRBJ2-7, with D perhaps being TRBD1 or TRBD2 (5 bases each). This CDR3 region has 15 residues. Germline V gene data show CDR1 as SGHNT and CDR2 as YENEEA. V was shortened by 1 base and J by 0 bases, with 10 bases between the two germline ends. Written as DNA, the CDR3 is TGTGCCAGCAGCTTAGGGGGGACCAACTCCTACGAGCAGTACTTC. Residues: CASSLGGTNSYEQYF.

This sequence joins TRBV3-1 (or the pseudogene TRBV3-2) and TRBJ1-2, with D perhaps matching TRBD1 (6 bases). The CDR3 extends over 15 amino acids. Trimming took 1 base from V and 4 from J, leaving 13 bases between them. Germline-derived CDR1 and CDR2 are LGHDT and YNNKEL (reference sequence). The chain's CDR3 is CASSQVWTEGYGYTF. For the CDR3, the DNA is TGTGCCAGCAGCCAAGTGTGGACAGAGGGCTATGGCTACACCTTC.

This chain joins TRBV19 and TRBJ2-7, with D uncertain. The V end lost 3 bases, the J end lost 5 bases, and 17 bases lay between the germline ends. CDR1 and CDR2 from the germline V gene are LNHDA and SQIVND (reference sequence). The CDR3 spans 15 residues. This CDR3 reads CASSIYSGRSDEQYF. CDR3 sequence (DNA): TGTGCCAGTAGTATCTACTCCGGCCGGAGCGACGAGCAGTACTTC.

CDR3 in amino acids: CSASPSGREVYNEQFF. CDR3 bases: TGCAGTGCTAGTCCTAGCGGGAGGGAAGTCTACAATGAGCAGTTCTTC. The chain uses TRBV20-1 and TRBJ2-1; 12 bases line up with TRBD2. CDR1 and CDR2 (germline): DFQATT, SNEGSKA (reference sequence). The CDR3 extends over 16 amino acids. V lost 3 bases to trimming and J lost 3 bases; unmatched junction nucleotides: 6.

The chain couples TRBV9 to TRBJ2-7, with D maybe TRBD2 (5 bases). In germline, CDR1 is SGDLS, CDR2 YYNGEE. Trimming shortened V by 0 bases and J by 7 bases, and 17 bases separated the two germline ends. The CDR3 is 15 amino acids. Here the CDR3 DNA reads TGTGCCAGCAGCGTAGTTGAGGGCCCCCTGGGGGAGCAGTACTTC. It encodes CASSVVEGPLGEQYF.

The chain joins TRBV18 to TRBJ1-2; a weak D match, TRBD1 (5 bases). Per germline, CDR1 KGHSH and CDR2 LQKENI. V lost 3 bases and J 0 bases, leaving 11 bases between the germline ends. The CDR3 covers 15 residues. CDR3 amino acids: CASSPRDGPNYGYTF. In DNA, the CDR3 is TGTGCCAGCTCACCCCGGGACGGTCCTAACTATGGCTACACCTTC.

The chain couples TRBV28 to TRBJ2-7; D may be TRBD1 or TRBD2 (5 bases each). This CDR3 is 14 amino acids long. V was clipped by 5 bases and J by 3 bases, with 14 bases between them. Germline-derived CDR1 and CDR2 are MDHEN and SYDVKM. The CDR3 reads CASSPYGANYEQYF. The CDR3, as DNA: TGTGCCAGCAGTCCATACGGGGCAAACTACGAGCAGTACTTC.

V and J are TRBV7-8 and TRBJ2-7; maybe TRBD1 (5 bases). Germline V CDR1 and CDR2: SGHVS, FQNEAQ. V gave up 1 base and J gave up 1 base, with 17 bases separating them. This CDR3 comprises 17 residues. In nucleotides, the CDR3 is TGTGCCAGCAGCTTAGGGCACAGGATAGGTGGTTCCTACGAGCAGTACTTC. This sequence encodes CASSLGHRIGGSYEQYF. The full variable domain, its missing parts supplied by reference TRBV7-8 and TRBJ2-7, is GAGVSQSPRYKVAKRGQDVALRCDPISGHVSLFWYQQALGQGPEFLTYFQNEAQLDKSGLPSDRFFAERPEGSVSTLKIQRTQQEDSAVYLCASSLGHRIGGSYEQYFGPGTRLTVT.

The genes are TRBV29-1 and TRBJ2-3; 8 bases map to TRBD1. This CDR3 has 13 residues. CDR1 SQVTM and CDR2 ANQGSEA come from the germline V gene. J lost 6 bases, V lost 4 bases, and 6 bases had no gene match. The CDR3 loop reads CSVGQGAFDTQYF. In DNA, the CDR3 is TGCAGCGTTGGGCAGGGGGCTTTCGATACGCAGTATTTT.

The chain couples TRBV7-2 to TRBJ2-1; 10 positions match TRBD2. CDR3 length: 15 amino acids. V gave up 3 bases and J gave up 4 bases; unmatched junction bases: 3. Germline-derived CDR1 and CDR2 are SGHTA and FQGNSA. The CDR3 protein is CASSFTSGNYNEQFF. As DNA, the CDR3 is TGTGCCAGCAGCTTTACTAGCGGGAATTACAATGAGCAGTTCTTC.

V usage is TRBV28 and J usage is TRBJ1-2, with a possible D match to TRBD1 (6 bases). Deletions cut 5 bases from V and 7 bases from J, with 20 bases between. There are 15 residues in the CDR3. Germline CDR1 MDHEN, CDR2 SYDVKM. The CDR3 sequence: CASSPYPGGLGGYTF. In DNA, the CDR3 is TGTGCCAGCAGTCCCTACCCGGGGGGGCTCGGTGGCTACACCTTC.

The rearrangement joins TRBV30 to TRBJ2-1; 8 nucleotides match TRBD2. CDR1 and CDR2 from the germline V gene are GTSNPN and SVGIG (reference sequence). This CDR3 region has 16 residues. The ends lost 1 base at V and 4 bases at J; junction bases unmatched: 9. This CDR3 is CAWSAGGGRYYNEQFF. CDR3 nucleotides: TGTGCCTGGAGTGCCGGAGGCGGGAGGTATTACAATGAGCAGTTCTTC.

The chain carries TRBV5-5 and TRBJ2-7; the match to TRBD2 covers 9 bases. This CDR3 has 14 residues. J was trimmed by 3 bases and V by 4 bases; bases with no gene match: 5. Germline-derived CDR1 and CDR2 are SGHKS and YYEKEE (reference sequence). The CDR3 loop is CASSPLSGSYEQYF. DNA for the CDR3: TGTGCCAGCAGCCCTCTTAGCGGGAGCTACGAGCAGTACTTC.